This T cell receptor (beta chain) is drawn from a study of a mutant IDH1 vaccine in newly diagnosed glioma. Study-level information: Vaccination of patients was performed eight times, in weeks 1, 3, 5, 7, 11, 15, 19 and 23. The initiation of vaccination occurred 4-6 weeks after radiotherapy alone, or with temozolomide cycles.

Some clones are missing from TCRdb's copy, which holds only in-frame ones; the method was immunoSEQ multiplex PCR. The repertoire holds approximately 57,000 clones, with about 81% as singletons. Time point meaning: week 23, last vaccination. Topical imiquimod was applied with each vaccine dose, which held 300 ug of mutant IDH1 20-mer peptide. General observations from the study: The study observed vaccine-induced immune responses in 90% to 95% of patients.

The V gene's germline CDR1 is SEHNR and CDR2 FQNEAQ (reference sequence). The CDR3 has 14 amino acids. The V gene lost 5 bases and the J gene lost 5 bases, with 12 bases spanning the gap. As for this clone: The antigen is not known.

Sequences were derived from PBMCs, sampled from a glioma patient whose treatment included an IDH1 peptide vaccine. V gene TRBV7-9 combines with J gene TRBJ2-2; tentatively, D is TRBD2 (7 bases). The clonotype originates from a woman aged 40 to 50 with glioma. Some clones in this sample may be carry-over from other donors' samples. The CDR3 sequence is CASSGGAWTGELFF. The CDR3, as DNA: TGTGCCAGCAGCGGGGGGGCCTGGACCGGGGAGCTGTTTTTT.